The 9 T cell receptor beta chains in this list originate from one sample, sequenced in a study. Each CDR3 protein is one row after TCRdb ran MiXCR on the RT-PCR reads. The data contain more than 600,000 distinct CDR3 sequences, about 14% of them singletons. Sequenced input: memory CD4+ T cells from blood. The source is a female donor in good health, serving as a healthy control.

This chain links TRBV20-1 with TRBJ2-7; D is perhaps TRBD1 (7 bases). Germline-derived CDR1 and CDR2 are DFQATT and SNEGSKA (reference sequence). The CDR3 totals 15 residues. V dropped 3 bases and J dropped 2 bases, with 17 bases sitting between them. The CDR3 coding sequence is TGCAGTGCTAGTGACCCGGGCAGGGGGGCCTACGAGCAGTACTTC. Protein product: CSASDPGRGAYEQYF.

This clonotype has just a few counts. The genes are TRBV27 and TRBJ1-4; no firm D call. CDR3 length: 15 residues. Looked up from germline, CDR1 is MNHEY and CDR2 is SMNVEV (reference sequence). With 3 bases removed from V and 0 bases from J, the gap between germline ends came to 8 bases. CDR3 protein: CASSFGRPTNEKLFF. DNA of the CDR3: TGTGCCAGCAGTTTTGGGCGCCCAACTAATGAAAAACTGTTTTTT. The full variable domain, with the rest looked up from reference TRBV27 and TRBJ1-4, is EAQVTQNPRYLITVTGKKLTVTCSQNMNHEYMSWYRQDPGLGLRQIYYSMNVEVTDKGDVPEGYKVSRKEKRNFPLILESPSPNQTSLYFCASSFGRPTNEKLFFGSGTQLSVL.

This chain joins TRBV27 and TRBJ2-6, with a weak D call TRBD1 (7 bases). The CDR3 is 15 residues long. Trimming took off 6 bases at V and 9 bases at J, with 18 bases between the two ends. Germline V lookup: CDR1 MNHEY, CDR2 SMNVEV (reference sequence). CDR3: CASRSRGRENNVLTF. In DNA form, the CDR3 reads TGTGCCAGCAGGTCTAGGGGGCGGGAAAACAACGTCCTGACTTTC.

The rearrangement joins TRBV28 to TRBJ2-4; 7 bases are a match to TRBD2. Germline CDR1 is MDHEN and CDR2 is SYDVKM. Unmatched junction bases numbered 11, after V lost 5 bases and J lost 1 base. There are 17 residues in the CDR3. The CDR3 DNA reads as TGTGCCAGCAGTCCCGGACTAGGGAGGGTGGCCAAAAACATTCAGTACTTC. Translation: CASSPGLGRVAKNIQYF.

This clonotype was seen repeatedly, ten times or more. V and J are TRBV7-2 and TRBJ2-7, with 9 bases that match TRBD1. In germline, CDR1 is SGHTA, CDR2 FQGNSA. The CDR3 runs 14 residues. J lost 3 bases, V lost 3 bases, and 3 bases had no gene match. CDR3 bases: TGTGCCAGCAGCTTTATGGACAGGGGCTACGAGCAGTACTTC. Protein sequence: CASSFMDRGYEQYF.

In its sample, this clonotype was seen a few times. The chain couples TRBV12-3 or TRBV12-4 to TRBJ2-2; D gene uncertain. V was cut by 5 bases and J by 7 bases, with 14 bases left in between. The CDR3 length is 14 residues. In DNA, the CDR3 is TGTGCCAGCAGTAGGACGGACGCGAGCGGGGAGCTGTTTTTT. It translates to CASSRTDASGELFF.

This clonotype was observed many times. In DNA form, the CDR3 reads TGCAGCACTATTAAGGACATTGCAAGCACAGATACGCAGTATTTT. Translating gives CSTIKDIASTDTQYF. The genes are TRBV29-1 and TRBJ2-3; a weak D match, TRBD1 (5 bases). The CDR3 is 15 amino acids. Germline CDR1 and CDR2: SQVTM and ANQGSEA. Deletions cut 8 bases from V and 0 bases from J, with 18 bases between.

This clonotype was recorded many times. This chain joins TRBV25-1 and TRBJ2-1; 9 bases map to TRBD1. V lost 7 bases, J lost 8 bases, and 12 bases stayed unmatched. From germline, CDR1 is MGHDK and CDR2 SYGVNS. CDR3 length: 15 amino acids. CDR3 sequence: CASTTGGGFQDEQFF. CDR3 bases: TGTGCCAGCACGACAGGGGGAGGATTTCAGGATGAGCAGTTCTTC.

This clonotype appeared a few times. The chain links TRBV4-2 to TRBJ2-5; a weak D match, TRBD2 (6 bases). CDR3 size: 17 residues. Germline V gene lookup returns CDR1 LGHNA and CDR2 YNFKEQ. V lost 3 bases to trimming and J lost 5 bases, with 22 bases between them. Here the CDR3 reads CASSHRLDVGGMETQYF. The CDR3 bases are TGTGCCAGCAGCCACAGACTAGATGTGGGAGGTATGGAGACCCAGTACTTC.